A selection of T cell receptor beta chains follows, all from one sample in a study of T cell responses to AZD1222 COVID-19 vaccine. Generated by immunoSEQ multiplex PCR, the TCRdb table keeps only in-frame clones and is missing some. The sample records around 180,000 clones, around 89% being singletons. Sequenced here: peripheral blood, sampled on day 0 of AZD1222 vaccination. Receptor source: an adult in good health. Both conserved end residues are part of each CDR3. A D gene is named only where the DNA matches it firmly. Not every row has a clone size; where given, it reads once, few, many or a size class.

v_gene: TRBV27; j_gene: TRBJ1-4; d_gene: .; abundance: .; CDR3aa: CASKPARVTTNEKLFF; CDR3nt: TGTGCCAGCAAGCCCGCGCGGGTGACAACTAATGAAAAACTGTTTTTT
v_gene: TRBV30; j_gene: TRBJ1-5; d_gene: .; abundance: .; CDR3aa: CAWSEGVGPTESQHF; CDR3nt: TGTGCCTGGAGTGAGGGGGTAGGGCCCACCGAGTCCCAGCATTTT
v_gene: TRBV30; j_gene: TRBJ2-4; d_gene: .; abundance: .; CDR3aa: CAWSSGGAQYF; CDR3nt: TGTGCCTGGAGTAGTGGTGGGGCTCAGTACTTC
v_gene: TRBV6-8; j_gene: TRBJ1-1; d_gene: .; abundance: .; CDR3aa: CASFPNTEAFF; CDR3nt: TGTGCCAGCTTCCCGAACACTGAAGCTTTCTTT
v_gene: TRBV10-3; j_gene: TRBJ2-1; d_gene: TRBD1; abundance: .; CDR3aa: CAISGRTGTRQGGSYNEQFF; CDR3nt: TGTGCCATCAGTGGTAGGACAGGGACGAGACAGGGGGGCTCCTACAATGAGCAGTTCTTC
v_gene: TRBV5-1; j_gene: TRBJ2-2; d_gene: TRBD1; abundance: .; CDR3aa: CASSWTGGVNTGELFF; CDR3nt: TGCGCCAGCAGCTGGACAGGGGGCGTAAACACCGGGGAGCTGTTTTTT
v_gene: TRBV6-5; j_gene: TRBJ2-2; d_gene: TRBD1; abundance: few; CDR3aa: CASSYRGLTGELFF; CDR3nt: TGTGCCAGCAGTTACAGGGGGCTCACCGGGGAGCTGTTTTTT
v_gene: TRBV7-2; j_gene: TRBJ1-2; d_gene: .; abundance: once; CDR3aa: CASSLAWAENYGYTF; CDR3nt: TGTGCCAGCAGCTTAGCATGGGCGGAGAACTATGGCTACACCTTC
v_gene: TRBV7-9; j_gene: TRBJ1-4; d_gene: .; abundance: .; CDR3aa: CASSQRGLNEKLFF; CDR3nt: TGTGCCAGCAGCCAACGGGGGTTAAATGAAAAACTGTTTTTT
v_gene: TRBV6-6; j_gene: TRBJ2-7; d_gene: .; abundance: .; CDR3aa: CASSYSGGDSSYEQYF; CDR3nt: TGTGCCAGCAGTTACTCGGGAGGGGACAGCTCCTACGAGCAGTACTTC
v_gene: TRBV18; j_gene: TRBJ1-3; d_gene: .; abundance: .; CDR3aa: CASSPSAGLLSGNTIYF; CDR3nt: TGTGCCAGCTCACCATCCGCAGGACTACTCTCTGGAAACACCATATATTTT
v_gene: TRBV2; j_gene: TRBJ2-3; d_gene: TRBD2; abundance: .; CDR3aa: CARGTGGTDTQYF; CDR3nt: TGTGCCAGAGGGACGGGGGGGACAGATACGCAGTATTTT
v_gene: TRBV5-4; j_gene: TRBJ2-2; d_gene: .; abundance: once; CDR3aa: CASSLAGTVVAGELFF; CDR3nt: TGTGCCAGCAGCTTGGCTGGGACGGTGGTGGCCGGGGAGCTGTTTTTT
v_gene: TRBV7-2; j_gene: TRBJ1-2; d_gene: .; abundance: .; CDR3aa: CASSLGQGGYGYTF; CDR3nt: TGTGCCAGCAGCTTAGGGCAAGGGGGCTATGGCTACACCTTC
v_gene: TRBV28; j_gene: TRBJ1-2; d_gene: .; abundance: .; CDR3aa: CASSPPVSPISNYGYTF; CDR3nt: TGTGCCAGCAGTCCCCCAGTATCCCCGATTTCTAACTATGGCTACACCTTC
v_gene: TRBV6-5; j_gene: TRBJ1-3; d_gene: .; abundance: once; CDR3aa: CASSYTGPTSGNTIYF; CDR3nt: TGTGCCAGCAGTTACACGGGCCCGACCTCTGGAAACACCATATATTTT
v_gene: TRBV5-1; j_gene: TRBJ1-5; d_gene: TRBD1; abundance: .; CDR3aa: CASSSTGGLNQPQHF; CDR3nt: TGCGCCAGCAGCTCGACAGGGGGCCTCAATCAGCCCCAGCATTTT